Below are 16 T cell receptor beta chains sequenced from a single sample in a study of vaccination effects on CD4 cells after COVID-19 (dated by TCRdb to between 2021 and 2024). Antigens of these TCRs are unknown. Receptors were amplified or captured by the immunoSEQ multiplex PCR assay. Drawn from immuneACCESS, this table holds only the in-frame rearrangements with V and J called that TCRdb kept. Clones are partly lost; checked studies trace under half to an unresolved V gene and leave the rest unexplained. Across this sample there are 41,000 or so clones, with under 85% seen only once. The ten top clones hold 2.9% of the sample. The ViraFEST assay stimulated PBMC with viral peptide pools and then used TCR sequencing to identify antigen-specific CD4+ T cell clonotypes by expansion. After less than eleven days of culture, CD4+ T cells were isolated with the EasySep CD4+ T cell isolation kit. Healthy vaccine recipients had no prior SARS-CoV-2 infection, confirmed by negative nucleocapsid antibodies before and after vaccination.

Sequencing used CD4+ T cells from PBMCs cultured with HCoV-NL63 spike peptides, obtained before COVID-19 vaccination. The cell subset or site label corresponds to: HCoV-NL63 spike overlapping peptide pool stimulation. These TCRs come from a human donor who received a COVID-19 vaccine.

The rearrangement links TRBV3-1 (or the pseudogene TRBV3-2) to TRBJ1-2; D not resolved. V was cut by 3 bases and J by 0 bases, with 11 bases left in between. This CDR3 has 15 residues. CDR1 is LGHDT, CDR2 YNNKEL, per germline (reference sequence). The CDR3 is CASSQRQGANYGYTF. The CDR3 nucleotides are TGTGCCAGCAGCCAGAGGCAAGGAGCTAACTATGGCTACACCTTC.

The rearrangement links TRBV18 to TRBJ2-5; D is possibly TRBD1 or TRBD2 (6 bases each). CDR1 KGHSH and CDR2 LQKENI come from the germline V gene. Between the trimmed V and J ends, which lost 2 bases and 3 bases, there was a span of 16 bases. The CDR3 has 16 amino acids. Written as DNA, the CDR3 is TGTGCCAGCTCACCATTAATTGCGGGGACAAAAGAGACCCAGTACTTC. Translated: CASSPLIAGTKETQYF.

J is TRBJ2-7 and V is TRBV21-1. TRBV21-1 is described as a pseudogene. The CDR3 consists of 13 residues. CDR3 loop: CASSKALVYEQYV. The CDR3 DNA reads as TGTGCCAGCAGCAAAGCGCTGGTGTACGAGCAGTACGTC.

As DNA, the CDR3 is TGCAGCGCTGGAAACGGGGAGCTGTTTTTT. Protein: CSAGNGELFF. The chain employs TRBV29-1 and TRBJ2-2; D is unclear. Looked up from germline, CDR1 is SQVTM and CDR2 is ANQGSEA. This CDR3 region has 10 residues. V was shortened by 7 bases and J by 7 bases, with 7 bases between the two germline ends.

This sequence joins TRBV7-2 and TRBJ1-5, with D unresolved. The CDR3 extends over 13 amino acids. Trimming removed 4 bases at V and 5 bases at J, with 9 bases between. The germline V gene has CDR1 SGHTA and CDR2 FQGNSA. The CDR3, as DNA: TGTGCCAGCAGCTCCGGGTCGTATCAGCCCCAGCATTTT. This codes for CASSSGSYQPQHF.

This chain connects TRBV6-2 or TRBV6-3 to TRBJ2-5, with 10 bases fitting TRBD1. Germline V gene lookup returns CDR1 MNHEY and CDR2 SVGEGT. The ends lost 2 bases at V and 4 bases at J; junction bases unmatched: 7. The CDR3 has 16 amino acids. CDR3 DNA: TGTGCCAGCAGTTACCCACCGGGACAGGGGATAGAGACCCAGTACTTC. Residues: CASSYPPGQGIETQYF.

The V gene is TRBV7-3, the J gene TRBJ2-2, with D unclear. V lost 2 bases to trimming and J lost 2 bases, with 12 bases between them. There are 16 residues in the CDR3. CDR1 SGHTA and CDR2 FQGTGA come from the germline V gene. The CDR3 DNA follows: TGTGCCAGCAGCTTACTTGGCTCCGATAACACCGGGGAGCTGTTTTTT. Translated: CASSLLGSDNTGELFF.

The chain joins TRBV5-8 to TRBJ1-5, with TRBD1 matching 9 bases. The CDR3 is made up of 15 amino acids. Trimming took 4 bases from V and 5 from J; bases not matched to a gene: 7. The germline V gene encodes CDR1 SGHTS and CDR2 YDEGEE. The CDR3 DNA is TGTGCCAGCAGCCACCTGCGGGACAGGGATCAGCCCCAGCATTTT. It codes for CASSHLRDRDQPQHF.

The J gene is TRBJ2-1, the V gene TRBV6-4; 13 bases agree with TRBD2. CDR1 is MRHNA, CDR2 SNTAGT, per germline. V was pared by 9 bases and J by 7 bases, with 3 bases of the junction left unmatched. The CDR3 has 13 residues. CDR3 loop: CARGLAGVNEQFF. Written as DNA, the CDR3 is TGTGCCAGAGGACTAGCGGGGGTTAATGAGCAGTTCTTC.

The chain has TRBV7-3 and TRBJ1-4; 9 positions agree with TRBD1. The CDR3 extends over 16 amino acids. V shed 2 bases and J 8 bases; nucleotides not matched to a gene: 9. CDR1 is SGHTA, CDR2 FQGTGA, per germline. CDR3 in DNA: TGTGCCAGCAGCTTACATTCCGGGACAGGGAACGAAAAACTGTTTTTT. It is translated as CASSLHSGTGNEKLFF. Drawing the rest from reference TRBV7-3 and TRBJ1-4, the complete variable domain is GAGVSQTPSNKVTEKGKYVELRCDPISGHTALYWYRQSLGQGPEFLIYFQGTGAADDSGLPNDRFFAVRPEGSVSTLKIQRTERGDSAVYLCASSLHSGTGNEKLFFGSGTQLSVL.

The CDR3: CASRATGQGDTGELFF. The CDR3 DNA reads as TGTGCCAGTAGGGCTACTGGACAGGGGGACACCGGGGAGCTGTTTTTT. This rearrangement joins TRBV19 to TRBJ2-2, with 10 positions matching TRBD1. The CDR3 covers 16 residues. Trimming cost V 6 bases and J 3 bases; bases outside gene matches: 7. Germline V lookup: CDR1 LNHDA, CDR2 SQIVND (reference sequence).

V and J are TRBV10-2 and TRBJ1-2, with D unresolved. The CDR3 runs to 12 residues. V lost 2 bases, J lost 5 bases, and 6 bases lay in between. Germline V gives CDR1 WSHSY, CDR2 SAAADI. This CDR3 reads CASSEAEYGYTF. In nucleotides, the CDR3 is TGCGCCAGCAGTGAGGCGGAGTATGGCTACACCTTC.

CDR3: CASSPGQVYGYTF. As DNA, the CDR3 is TGTGCCAGCTCACCGGGACAGGTCTATGGCTACACCTTC. The V and J genes are TRBV18 and TRBJ1-2; 8 nucleotides match TRBD1. The ends lost 3 bases at V and 4 bases at J; junction bases unmatched: 1. CDR3 length: 13 residues. The germline gives CDR1 KGHSH, CDR2 LQKENI.

The CDR3 sequence: CASSPLAGYQETQYF. The CDR3 DNA sequence: TGTGCCAGCTCACCACTGGCGGGGTACCAAGAGACCCAGTACTTC. The chain has TRBV18 and TRBJ2-5, with D maybe TRBD2 (6 bases). V was pared by 1 base and J by 0 bases, with 9 bases between. CDR3 length: 15 residues. The germline gives CDR1 KGHSH, CDR2 LQKENI.

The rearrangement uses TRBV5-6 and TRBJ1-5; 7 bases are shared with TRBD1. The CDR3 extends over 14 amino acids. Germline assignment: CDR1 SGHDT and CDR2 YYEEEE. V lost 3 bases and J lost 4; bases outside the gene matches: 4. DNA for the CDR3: TGTGCCAGCAGCTCGACAGGGTTTAATCAGCCCCAGCATTTT. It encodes CASSSTGFNQPQHF.

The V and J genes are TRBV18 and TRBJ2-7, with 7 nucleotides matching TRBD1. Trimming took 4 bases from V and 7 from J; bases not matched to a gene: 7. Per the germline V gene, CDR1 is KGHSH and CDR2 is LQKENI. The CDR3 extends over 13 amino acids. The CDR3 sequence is CASSREQGWEQYV. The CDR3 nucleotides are TGTGCCAGCTCACGGGAACAGGGGTGGGAGCAGTACGTC.